A selection of T cell receptor beta chains follows, all from one sample in a study of blood T cell repertoires in COVID-19. The data were produced by immunoSEQ multiplex PCR, yet TCRdb's version contains in-frame clones alone and is incomplete. The sample shows some 38,000 clones, roughly 80% of them seen only once. Sequenced: peripheral blood. The receptors were gathered from a man in his sixties in a cohort sampled during active COVID-19. The CDR3 runs from the conserved cysteine through the conserved F or W. The order of the fields is J gene, V gene, clone size, D gene, CDR3 protein, CDR3 DNA. The D gene is left open where the match is weak. Some rows have no size entry. The others give once, few or many, or a class for an expanded clone.

j_gene: TRBJ1-6; v_gene: TRBV5-5; abundance: NA; d_gene: TRBD1; CDR3aa: CASSLRPGGSNSPLHF; CDR3nt: TGTGCCAGCAGCTTGCGGCCAGGGGGCTCCAATTCACCCCTCCACTTT
j_gene: TRBJ2-4; v_gene: TRBV4-2; abundance: NA; d_gene: TRBD2; CDR3aa: CASSQDPTAAGGVLAKNIQYF; CDR3nt: TGTGCCAGCAGCCAGGATCCCACCGCGGCGGGAGGGGTCCTAGCCAAAAACATTCAGTACTTC
j_gene: TRBJ2-7; v_gene: TRBV5-1; abundance: few; d_gene: NA; CDR3aa: CASSPADSRGLGQYF; CDR3nt: TGCGCCAGCAGCCCGGCGGACTCCCGTGGTTTGGGGCAGTACTTC
j_gene: TRBJ1-2; v_gene: TRBV5-6; abundance: NA; d_gene: NA; CDR3aa: CASSLGGRPDYGYTF; CDR3nt: TGTGCCAGCAGCTTGGGGGGCCGTCCGGACTATGGCTACACCTTC
j_gene: TRBJ2-3; v_gene: TRBV6-6; abundance: once; d_gene: TRBD2; CDR3aa: CASSRRTSGSSEADTQYF; CDR3nt: TGTGCCAGCAGTCGACGGACTAGCGGGTCCAGTGAGGCAGATACGCAGTATTTT
j_gene: TRBJ2-6; v_gene: TRBV5-6; abundance: NA; d_gene: NA; CDR3aa: CASSLRGLSGANVLTF; CDR3nt: TGTGCCAGCAGCCTTCGCGGTCTATCTGGGGCCAACGTCCTGACTTTC
j_gene: TRBJ1-4; v_gene: TRBV28; abundance: NA; d_gene: NA; CDR3aa: CASSRGGRTNEKLFF; CDR3nt: TGTGCCAGCAGCCGGGGGGGCCGTACTAATGAAAAACTGTTTTTT
j_gene: TRBJ2-7; v_gene: TRBV6-5; abundance: NA; d_gene: NA; CDR3aa: CASRLTGSVTYEQYF; CDR3nt: TGTGCCAGCAGGCTGACAGGATCGGTTACCTACGAGCAGTACTTC
j_gene: TRBJ2-7; v_gene: TRBV5-4; abundance: NA; d_gene: NA; CDR3aa: CAFERESSYEQYF; CDR3nt: TGTGCATTCGAGAGAGAATCCTCCTACGAGCAGTACTTC
j_gene: TRBJ2-7; v_gene: TRBV29-1; abundance: NA; d_gene: TRBD1; CDR3aa: CSVELDRGTYEQYF; CDR3nt: TGCAGCGTTGAGCTGGACAGGGGAACGTACGAGCAGTACTTC
j_gene: TRBJ1-2; v_gene: TRBV27; abundance: NA; d_gene: TRBD1; CDR3aa: CASSANRGYGYTF; CDR3nt: TGTGCCAGCAGCGCCAACAGGGGTTATGGCTACACCTTC
j_gene: TRBJ2-6; v_gene: TRBV10-3; abundance: NA; d_gene: NA; CDR3aa: CAISESRAGAGANVLTF; CDR3nt: TGTGCCATCAGTGAGTCAAGAGCTGGGGCAGGGGCCAACGTCCTGACTTTC
j_gene: TRBJ2-5; v_gene: TRBV11-3; abundance: NA; d_gene: NA; CDR3aa: CASSARTVQETQYF; CDR3nt: TGTGCCAGCAGCGCCCGGACAGTCCAAGAGACCCAGTACTTC
j_gene: TRBJ1-2; v_gene: TRBV6-6; abundance: NA; d_gene: NA; CDR3aa: CASSPLGGAQGYTF; CDR3nt: TGTGCCAGCAGCCCCCTGGGGGGGGCGCAAGGCTACACCTTC
j_gene: TRBJ1-2; v_gene: TRBV30; abundance: few; d_gene: NA; CDR3aa: CAWVQGRVGYGYTF; CDR3nt: TGTGCCTGGGTTCAGGGGAGGGTTGGCTATGGCTACACCTTC
j_gene: TRBJ1-1; v_gene: TRBV5-1; abundance: NA; d_gene: NA; CDR3aa: CASSLAGNTEAFF; CDR3nt: TGCGCCAGCAGCTTGGCAGGAAACACTGAAGCTTTCTTT
j_gene: TRBJ2-7; v_gene: TRBV7-9; abundance: NA; d_gene: TRBD1; CDR3aa: CASSSGTGTYEQYF; CDR3nt: TGTGCCAGCAGCTCCGGGACAGGGACCTACGAGCAGTACTTC
j_gene: TRBJ2-7; v_gene: TRBV5-1; abundance: NA; d_gene: NA; CDR3aa: CASSLRESYEQYF; CDR3nt: TGCGCCAGCAGCCTTCGGGAGTCTTACGAGCAGTACTTC
j_gene: TRBJ1-6; v_gene: TRBV6-5; abundance: NA; d_gene: TRBD1; CDR3aa: CAGQGYNSPLHF; CDR3nt: TGTGCCGGACAGGGTTATAATTCACCCCTCCACTTT
j_gene: TRBJ2-1; v_gene: TRBV9; abundance: NA; d_gene: TRBD1; CDR3aa: CASSVVGGTGGLNEQFF; CDR3nt: TGTGCCAGCAGCGTAGTAGGAGGGACAGGGGGCTTAAATGAGCAGTTCTTC
j_gene: TRBJ1-5; v_gene: TRBV6-2/TRBV6-3; abundance: NA; d_gene: TRBD1; CDR3aa: CASSYDRVAQPQHF; CDR3nt: TGTGCCAGCAGTTACGACAGGGTAGCTCAGCCCCAGCATTTT
j_gene: TRBJ1-1; v_gene: TRBV7-9; abundance: NA; d_gene: NA; CDR3aa: CASSPTGLSNTEAFF; CDR3nt: TGTGCCAGCAGCCCGACGGGACTTTCTAACACTGAAGCTTTCTTT
j_gene: TRBJ1-2; v_gene: TRBV28; abundance: NA; d_gene: NA; CDR3aa: CASSLAGNYGYTF; CDR3nt: TGTGCCAGCAGTTTGGCAGGGAACTATGGCTACACCTTC
j_gene: TRBJ2-2; v_gene: TRBV10-3; abundance: NA; d_gene: NA; CDR3aa: CAITASVDTGELFF; CDR3nt: TGTGCCATCACCGCTAGCGTCGACACCGGGGAGCTGTTTTTT
j_gene: TRBJ2-6; v_gene: TRBV5-6; abundance: NA; d_gene: NA; CDR3aa: CASSLRLSGGRSGANVLTF; CDR3nt: TGTGCCAGCAGCTTGCGTTTATCTGGAGGGAGGTCTGGGGCCAACGTCCTGACTTTC
j_gene: TRBJ2-7; v_gene: TRBV6-1; abundance: NA; d_gene: TRBD1; CDR3aa: CASSDRGSYEQYF; CDR3nt: TGTGCCAGCAGTGACAGGGGGTCCTACGAGCAGTACTTC
j_gene: TRBJ2-5; v_gene: TRBV7-2; abundance: NA; d_gene: NA; CDR3aa: CASSQAGVRETQYF; CDR3nt: TGTGCCAGCAGCCAAGCAGGTGTGCGAGAGACCCAGTACTTC
j_gene: TRBJ2-1; v_gene: TRBV7-6; abundance: NA; d_gene: NA; CDR3aa: CASSSPGSRDEQFF; CDR3nt: TGTGCCAGCAGCTCTCCGGGCAGCAGGGATGAGCAGTTCTTC
j_gene: TRBJ2-7; v_gene: TRBV28; abundance: NA; d_gene: NA; CDR3aa: CASSLSAYEQYF; CDR3nt: TGTGCCAGCAGTTTGAGCGCCTACGAGCAGTACTTC
j_gene: TRBJ2-5; v_gene: TRBV5-1; abundance: NA; d_gene: TRBD2; CDR3aa: CASRGGTRQETQYF; CDR3nt: TGCGCCAGCAGGGGGGGGACTCGACAAGAGACCCAGTACTTC
j_gene: TRBJ1-3; v_gene: TRBV7-9; abundance: NA; d_gene: TRBD1; CDR3aa: CASSQAWTGTGNTIYF; CDR3nt: TGTGCCAGCAGCCAGGCCTGGACAGGGACTGGAAACACCATATATTTT
j_gene: TRBJ1-1; v_gene: TRBV3-1/TRBV3-2; abundance: NA; d_gene: TRBD1; CDR3aa: CASSLREQGAYGTEAFF; CDR3nt: TGTGCCAGCAGCCTCCGAGAACAGGGGGCCTATGGGACTGAAGCTTTCTTT
j_gene: TRBJ2-7; v_gene: TRBV9; abundance: NA; d_gene: TRBD2; CDR3aa: CASSVGTSGPYEQYF; CDR3nt: TGTGCCAGCAGCGTTGGGACTAGCGGGCCCTACGAGCAGTACTTC
j_gene: TRBJ2-7; v_gene: TRBV29-1; abundance: NA; d_gene: NA; CDR3aa: CSVVGGVTEQYF; CDR3nt: TGCAGCGTTGTAGGGGGTGTGACGGAGCAGTACTTC
j_gene: TRBJ2-3; v_gene: TRBV5-1; abundance: NA; d_gene: NA; CDR3aa: CASSSPSGASTDTQYF; CDR3nt: TGCGCCAGCAGCTCGCCCAGCGGAGCAAGCACAGATACGCAGTATTTT
j_gene: TRBJ2-7; v_gene: TRBV5-5; abundance: NA; d_gene: NA; CDR3aa: CASSQSTSYEQYF; CDR3nt: TGTGCCAGCAGCCAATCTACCTCCTACGAGCAGTACTTC
j_gene: TRBJ2-1; v_gene: TRBV6-5; abundance: medium-sized; d_gene: TRBD2; CDR3aa: CASSYRGGISEQFF; CDR3nt: TGTGCCAGCAGTTACCGGGGGGGCATTAGTGAGCAGTTCTTC
j_gene: TRBJ2-1; v_gene: TRBV4-3; abundance: NA; d_gene: NA; CDR3aa: CASSQQKGAGGNEQFF; CDR3nt: TGCGCCAGCAGCCAGCAAAAGGGGGCGGGGGGAAATGAGCAGTTCTTC
j_gene: TRBJ1-1; v_gene: TRBV3-1/TRBV3-2; abundance: NA; d_gene: NA; CDR3aa: CASSPSGNTEAFF; CDR3nt: TGTGCCAGCAGCCCCTCGGGGAACACTGAAGCTTTCTTT